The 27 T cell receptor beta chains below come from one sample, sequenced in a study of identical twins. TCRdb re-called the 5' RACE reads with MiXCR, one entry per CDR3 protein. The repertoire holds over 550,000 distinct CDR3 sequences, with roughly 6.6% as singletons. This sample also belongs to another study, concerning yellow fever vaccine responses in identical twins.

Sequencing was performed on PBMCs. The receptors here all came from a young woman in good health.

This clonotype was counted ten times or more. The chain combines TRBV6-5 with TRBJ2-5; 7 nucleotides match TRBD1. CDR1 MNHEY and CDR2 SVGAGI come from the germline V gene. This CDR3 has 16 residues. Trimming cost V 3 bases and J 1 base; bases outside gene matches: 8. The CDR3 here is CASSYRQGKLQETQYF. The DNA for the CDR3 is TGTGCCAGCAGTTATCGACAGGGCAAACTCCAAGAGACCCAGTACTTC.

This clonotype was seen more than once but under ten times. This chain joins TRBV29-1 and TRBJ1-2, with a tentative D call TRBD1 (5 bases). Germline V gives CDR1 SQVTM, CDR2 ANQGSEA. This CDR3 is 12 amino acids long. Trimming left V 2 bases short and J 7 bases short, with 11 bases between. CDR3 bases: TGCAGCGTTGAACAGGGAACGGGTGGCTACACCTTC. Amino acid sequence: CSVEQGTGGYTF.

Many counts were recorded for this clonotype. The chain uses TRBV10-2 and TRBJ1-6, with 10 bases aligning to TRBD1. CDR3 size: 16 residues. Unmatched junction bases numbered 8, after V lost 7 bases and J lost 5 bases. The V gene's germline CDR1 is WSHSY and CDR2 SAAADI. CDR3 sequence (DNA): TGCGCCAGCACCCCGAGGACAGGGGGAGATAATTCACCCCTCCACTTT. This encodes CASTPRTGGDNSPLHF.

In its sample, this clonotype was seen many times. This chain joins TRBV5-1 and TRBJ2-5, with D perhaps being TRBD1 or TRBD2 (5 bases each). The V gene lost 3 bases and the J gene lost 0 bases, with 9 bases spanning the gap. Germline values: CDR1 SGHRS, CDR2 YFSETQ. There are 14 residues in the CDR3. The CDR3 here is CASSSPGHQETQYF. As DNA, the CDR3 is TGCGCCAGCAGCTCTCCGGGACACCAAGAGACCCAGTACTTC. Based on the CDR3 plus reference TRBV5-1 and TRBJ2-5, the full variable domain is KAGVTQTPRYLIKTRGQQVTLSCSPISGHRSVSWYQQTPGQGLQFLFEYFSETQRNKGNFPGRFSGRQFSNSRSEMNVSTLELGDSALYLCASSSPGHQETQYFGPGTRLLVL.

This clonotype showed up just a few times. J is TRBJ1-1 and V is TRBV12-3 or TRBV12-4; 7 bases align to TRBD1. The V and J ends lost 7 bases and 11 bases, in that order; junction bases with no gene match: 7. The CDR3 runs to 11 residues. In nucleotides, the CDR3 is TGTGCCAGCATTCGACAGGGTAGTGCTTTCTTT. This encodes CASIRQGSAFF.

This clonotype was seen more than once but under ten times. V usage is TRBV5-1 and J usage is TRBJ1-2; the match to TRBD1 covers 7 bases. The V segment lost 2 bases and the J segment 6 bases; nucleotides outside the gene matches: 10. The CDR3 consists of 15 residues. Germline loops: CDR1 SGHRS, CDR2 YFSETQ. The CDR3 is CASSLIGDRLNGYTF. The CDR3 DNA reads TGCGCCAGCAGCTTAATAGGGGACAGACTGAATGGCTACACCTTC. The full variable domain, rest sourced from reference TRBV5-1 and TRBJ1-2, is KAGVTQTPRYLIKTRGQQVTLSCSPISGHRSVSWYQQTPGQGLQFLFEYFSETQRNKGNFPGRFSGRQFSNSRSEMNVSTLELGDSALYLCASSLIGDRLNGYTFGSGTRLTVV.

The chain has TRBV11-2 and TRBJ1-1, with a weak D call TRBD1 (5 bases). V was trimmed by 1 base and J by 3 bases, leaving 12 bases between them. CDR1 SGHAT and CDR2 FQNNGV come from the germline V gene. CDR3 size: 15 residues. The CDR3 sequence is CASSLVGGPHTEAFF. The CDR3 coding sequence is TGTGCCAGCAGCTTAGTTGGGGGACCACACACTGAAGCTTTCTTT. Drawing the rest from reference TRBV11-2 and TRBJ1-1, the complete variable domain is EAGVAQSPRYKIIEKRQSVAFWCNPISGHATLYWYQQILGQGPKLLIQFQNNGVVDDSQLPKDRFSAERLKGVDSTLKIQPAKLEDSAVYLCASSLVGGPHTEAFFGQGTRLTVV.

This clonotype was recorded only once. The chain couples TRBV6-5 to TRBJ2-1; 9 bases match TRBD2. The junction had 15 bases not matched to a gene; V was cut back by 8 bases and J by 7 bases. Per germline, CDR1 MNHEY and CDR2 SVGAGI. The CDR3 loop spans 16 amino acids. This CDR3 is CASGTDAGGARNEQFF. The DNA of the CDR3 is TGTGCCAGCGGTACCGATGCGGGGGGGGCTCGGAATGAGCAGTTCTTC.

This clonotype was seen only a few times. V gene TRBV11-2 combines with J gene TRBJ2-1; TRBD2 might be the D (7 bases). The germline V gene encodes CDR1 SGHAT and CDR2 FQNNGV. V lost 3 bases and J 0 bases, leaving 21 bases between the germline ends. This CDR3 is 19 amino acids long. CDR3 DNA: TGTGCCAGCAGCTTTCTTGAGGGGGGGATCCCTAGCTCCTACAATGAGCAGTTCTTC. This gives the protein CASSFLEGGIPSSYNEQFF.

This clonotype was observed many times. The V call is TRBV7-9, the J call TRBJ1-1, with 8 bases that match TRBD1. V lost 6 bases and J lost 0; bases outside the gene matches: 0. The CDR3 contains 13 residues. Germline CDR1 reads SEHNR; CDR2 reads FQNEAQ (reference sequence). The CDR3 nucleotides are TGTGCCAGCAGGGACAGGGTGAACACTGAAGCTTTCTTT. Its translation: CASRDRVNTEAFF.

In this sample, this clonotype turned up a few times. The CDR3 sequence: CASSDRDSFFNEQFF. In DNA, the CDR3 is TGTGCCAGCAGCGACCGGGACAGTTTCTTCAATGAGCAGTTCTTC. The rearrangement joins TRBV9 to TRBJ2-1; the match to TRBD1 covers 7 bases. CDR1 SGDLS and CDR2 YYNGEE come from the germline V gene. The CDR3 length is 15 residues. V shed 3 bases and J 6 bases; nucleotides not matched to a gene: 9.

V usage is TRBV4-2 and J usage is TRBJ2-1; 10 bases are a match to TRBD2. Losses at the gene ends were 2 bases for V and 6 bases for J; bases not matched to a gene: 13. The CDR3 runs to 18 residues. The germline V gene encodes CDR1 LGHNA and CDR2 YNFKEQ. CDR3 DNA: TGTGCCAGCAGCCAACTCCCAGATATAGCGGGAGGTGCCAATGAGCAGTTCTTC. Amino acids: CASSQLPDIAGGANEQFF.

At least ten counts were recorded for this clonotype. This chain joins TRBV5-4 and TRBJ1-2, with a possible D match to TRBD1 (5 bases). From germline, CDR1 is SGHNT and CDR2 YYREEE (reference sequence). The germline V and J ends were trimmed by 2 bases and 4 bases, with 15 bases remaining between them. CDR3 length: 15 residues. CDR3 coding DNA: TGTGCCAGCAGCTTAGGGACCGCGGGGTTCTATGGCTACACCTTC. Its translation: CASSLGTAGFYGYTF.

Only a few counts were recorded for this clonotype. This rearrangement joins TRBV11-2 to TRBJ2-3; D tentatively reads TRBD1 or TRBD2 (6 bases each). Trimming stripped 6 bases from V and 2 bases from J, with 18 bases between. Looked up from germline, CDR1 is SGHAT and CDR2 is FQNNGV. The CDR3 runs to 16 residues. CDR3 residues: CASRAVGGHNTDTQYF. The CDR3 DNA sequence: TGTGCCAGCAGGGCCGTTGGGGGGCATAACACAGATACGCAGTATTTT.

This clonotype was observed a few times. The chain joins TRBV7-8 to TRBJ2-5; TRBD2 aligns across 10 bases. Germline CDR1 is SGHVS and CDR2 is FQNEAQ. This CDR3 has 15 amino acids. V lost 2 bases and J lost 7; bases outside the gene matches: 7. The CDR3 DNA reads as TGTGCCAGCAGCTTATCGGCTAGCGGGGGACGGACCCAGTACTTC. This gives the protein CASSLSASGGRTQYF.

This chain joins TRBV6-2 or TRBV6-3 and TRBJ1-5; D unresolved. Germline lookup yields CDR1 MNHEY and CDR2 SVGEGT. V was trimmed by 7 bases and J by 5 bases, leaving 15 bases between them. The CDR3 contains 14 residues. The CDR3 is CASMDRDWDQPQHF. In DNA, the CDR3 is TGTGCCAGCATGGATAGGGATTGGGATCAGCCCCAGCATTTT.

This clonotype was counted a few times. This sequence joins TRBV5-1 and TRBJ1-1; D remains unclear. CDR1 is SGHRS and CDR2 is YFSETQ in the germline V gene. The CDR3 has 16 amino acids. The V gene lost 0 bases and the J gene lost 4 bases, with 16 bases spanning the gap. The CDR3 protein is CASSLEAASRRTEAFF. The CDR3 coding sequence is TGCGCCAGCAGCTTGGAAGCGGCCAGTAGGCGCACTGAAGCTTTCTTT. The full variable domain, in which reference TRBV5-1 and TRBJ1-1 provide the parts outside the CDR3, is KAGVTQTPRYLIKTRGQQVTLSCSPISGHRSVSWYQQTPGQGLQFLFEYFSETQRNKGNFPGRFSGRQFSNSRSEMNVSTLELGDSALYLCASSLEAASRRTEAFFGQGTRLTVV.

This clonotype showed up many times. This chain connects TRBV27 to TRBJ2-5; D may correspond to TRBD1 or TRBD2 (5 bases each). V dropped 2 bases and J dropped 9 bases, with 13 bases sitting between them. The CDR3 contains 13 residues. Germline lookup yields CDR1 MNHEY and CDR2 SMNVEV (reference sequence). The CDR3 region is CASSLEREGAQYF. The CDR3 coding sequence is TGTGCCAGCAGTTTAGAGAGGGAAGGGGCCCAGTACTTC.

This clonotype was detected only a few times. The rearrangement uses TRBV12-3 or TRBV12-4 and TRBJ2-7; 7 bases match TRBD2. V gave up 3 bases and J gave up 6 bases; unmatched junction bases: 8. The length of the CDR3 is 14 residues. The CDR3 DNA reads TGTGCCAGCAGTTTGGCGGGAGTACCCACCGAGCAGTACTTC. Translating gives CASSLAGVPTEQYF.

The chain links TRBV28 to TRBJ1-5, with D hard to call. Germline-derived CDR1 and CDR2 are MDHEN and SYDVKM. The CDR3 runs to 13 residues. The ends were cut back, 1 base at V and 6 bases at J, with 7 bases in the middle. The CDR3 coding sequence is TGTGCCAGCAGTTTATTTAGTGGTCAGCCCCAGCATTTT. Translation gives CASSLFSGQPQHF.

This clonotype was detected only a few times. The CDR3 loop is CASSPEVGLITEAFF. The CDR3 DNA is TGTGCCAGCAGCCCCGAGGTTGGGTTGATAACTGAAGCTTTCTTT. The rearrangement joins TRBV3-1 to TRBJ1-1; D is undetermined. Trimming took 4 bases from V and 5 from J, leaving 17 bases between them. Germline CDR1 and CDR2: LGHDT and YNNKEL (reference sequence). The CDR3 runs to 15 residues.

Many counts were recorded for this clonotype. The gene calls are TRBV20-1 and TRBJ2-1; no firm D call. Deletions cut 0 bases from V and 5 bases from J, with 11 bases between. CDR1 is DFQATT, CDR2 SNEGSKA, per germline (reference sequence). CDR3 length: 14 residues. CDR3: CSARDQDLHNEQFF. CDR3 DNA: TGCAGTGCTAGAGACCAGGATCTCCACAATGAGCAGTTCTTC.

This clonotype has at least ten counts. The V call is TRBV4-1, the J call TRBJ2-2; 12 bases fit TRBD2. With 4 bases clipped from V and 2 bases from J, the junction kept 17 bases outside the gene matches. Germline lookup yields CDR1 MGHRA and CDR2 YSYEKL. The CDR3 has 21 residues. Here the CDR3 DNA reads TGCGCCAGCAGCCGCTTTCAAACGGGCACTAGCGGGGGGTCAAACACCGGGGAGCTGTTTTTT. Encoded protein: CASSRFQTGTSGGSNTGELFF.

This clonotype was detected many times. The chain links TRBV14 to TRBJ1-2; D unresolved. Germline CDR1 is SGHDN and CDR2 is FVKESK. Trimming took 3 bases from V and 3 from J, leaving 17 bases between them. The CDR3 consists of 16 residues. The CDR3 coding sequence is TGTGCCAGCAGCCATGCGAAGGCACGACTTCACTATGGCTACACCTTC. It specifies CASSHAKARLHYGYTF.

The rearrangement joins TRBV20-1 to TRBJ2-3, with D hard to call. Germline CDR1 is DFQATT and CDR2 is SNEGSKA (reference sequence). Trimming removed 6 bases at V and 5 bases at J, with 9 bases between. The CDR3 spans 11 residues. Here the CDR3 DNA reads TGCAGTGCAAAAATGGTAGATACGCAGTATTTT. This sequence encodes CSAKMVDTQYF.

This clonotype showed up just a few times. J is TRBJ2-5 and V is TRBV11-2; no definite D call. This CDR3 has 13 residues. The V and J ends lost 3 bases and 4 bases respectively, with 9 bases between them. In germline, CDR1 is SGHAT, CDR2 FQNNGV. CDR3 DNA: TGTGCCAGCAGCTTCGGTGAGATAGAGACCCAGTACTTC. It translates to CASSFGEIETQYF.

The CDR3 sequence: CASSLDSKETQYF. The CDR3 DNA reads as TGTGCCAGCAGCCTAGATAGCAAAGAGACCCAGTACTTC. This chain joins TRBV7-9 and TRBJ2-5; no firm D call. V was clipped by 5 bases and J by 3 bases, with 10 bases between them. The CDR3 is 13 residues long. Germline lookup yields CDR1 SEHNR and CDR2 FQNEAQ (reference sequence).